This T cell receptor (beta chain) was sequenced in a study of CXCR4 blockade with PD-1 therapy in pancreatic cancer. Study-wide results and caveats: Frequent tumor clones were encoded by many distinct rearrangements, suggesting shared antigens. Survival did not correlate with tumor clonality, which averaged approximately 0.15 versus 0.048.

CDR1 and CDR2 (germline): LNHNV, YYDKDF (reference sequence). Losses at the gene ends were 2 bases for V and 2 bases for J; bases not matched to a gene: 6. The CDR3 contains 17 residues. As to this clone: The antigen is unknown.

The assay was immunoSEQ multiplex PCR, and TCRdb's table has in-frame clones only and misses some. Among about 5,200 clones, roughly 50% were seen once, and the ten largest hold approximately 7%. No neoadjuvant therapy was given before resection to the patients supplying these archived tumor blocks. The chain combines TRBV15 with TRBJ2-3; 11 positions match TRBD2. The sample was tumor tissue. The origin of this receptor is a human donor with pancreatic ductal adenocarcinoma. The CDR3 DNA reads TGTGCCACCAGCAGACTACTAGCGGGGGCCTCCACAGATACGCAGTATTTT. It codes for CATSRLLAGASTDTQYF.